The clone carrying this T cell receptor (beta chain) was found many times. Its cognate antigen is unknown. TCRdb ran MiXCR on the reads and lists one entry per CDR3 protein. The table records approximately 290,000 distinct CDR3 sequences, more than 20% of them present only once. Trimming cost V 0 bases and J 6 bases, with 12 bases left between them. Germline CDR1 SGHDT, CDR2 YYEEEE. The CDR3 spans 14 residues. This entry is derived from a study of T cell repertoires in cytomegalovirus infection. Study-wide results and caveats: Ex vivo, HLA-C-restricted CMV-specific TCR beta clonotypes prevailed over the rest of the response. Cumulative frequency (of public TCR beta family members) identified carriers of CMV plus the relevant HLA.

What was sequenced was PBMCs. The gene calls are TRBV5-6 and TRBJ2-5; the D is unclear. The sequence was obtained from a human donor in good health (CMV status not recorded). Some clones in this sample may be carry-over from other donors' samples. CDR3 in amino acids: CASSLAAGKKTQYF. The CDR3 nucleotides read TGTGCCAGCAGCTTGGCGGCAGGAAAGAAGACCCAGTACTTC.